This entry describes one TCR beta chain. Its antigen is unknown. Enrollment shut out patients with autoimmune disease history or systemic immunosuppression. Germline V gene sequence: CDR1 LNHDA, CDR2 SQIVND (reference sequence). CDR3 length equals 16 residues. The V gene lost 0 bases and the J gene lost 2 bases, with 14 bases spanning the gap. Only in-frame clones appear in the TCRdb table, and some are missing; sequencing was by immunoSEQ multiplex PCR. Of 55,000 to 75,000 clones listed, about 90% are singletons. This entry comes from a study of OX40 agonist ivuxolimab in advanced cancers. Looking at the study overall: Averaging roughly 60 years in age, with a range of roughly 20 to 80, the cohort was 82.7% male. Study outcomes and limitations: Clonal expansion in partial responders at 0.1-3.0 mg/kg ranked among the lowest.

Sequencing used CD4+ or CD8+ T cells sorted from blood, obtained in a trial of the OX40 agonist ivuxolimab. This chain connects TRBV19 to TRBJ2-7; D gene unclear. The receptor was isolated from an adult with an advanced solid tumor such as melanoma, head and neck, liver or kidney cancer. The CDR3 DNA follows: TGTGCCAGTAGTATAGAAGCCAGTTCACCTGCCTACGAGCAGTACTTC. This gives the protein CASSIEASSPAYEQYF.